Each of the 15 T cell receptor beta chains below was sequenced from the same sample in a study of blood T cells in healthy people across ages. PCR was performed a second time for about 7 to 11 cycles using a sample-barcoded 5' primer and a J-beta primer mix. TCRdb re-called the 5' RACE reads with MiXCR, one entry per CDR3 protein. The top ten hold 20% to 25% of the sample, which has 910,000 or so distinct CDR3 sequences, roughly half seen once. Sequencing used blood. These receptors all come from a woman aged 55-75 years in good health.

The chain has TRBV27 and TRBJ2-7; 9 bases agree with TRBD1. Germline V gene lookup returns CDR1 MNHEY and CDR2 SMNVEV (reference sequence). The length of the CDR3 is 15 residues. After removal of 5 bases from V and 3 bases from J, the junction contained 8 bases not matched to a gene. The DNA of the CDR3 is TGTGCCAGCAGTCCATCCCGGGGACAGGGCTACGAGCAGTACTTC. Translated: CASSPSRGQGYEQYF.

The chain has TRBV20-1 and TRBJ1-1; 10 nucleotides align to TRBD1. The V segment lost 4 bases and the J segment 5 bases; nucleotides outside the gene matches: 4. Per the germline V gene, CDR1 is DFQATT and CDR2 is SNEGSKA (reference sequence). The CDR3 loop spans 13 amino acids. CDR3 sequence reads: CSAKTGGRTEAFF. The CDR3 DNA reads TGCAGTGCTAAGACAGGGGGCCGGACTGAAGCTTTCTTT.

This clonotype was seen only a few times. The CDR3 reads CSARDKASGIYYNEQFF. CDR3 nucleotides: TGCAGTGCTAGAGATAAGGCTAGCGGGATCTACTACAATGAGCAGTTCTTC. This sequence joins TRBV20-1 and TRBJ2-1, with TRBD2 identical over 9 bases. The CDR3 extends over 17 amino acids. CDR1 DFQATT and CDR2 SNEGSKA come from the germline V gene (reference sequence). The junction had 9 bases not matched to a gene; V was cut back by 0 bases and J by 3 bases.

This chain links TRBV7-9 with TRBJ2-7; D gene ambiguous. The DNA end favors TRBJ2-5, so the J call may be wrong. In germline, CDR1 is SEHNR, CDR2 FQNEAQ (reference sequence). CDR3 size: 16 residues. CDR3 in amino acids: CASSPSPPLLRETQYF. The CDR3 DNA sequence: TGTGCCAGCAGCCCCTCGCCCCCCCTACTTAGGGAGACCCAGTACTTC.

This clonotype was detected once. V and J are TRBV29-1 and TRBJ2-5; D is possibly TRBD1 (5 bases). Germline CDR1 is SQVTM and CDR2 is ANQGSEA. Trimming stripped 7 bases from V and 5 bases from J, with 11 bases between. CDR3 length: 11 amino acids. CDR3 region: CSGVPGETQYF. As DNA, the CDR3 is TGCAGCGGTGTCCCAGGGGAGACCCAGTACTTC.

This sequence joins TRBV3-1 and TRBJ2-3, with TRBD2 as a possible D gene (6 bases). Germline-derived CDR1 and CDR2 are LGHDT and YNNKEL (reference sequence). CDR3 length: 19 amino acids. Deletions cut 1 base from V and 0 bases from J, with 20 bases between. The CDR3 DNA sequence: TGTGCCAGCAGCCAAGGTATCGGGCGGTGGGACTCTAGCACAGATACGCAGTATTTT. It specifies CASSQGIGRWDSSTDTQYF.

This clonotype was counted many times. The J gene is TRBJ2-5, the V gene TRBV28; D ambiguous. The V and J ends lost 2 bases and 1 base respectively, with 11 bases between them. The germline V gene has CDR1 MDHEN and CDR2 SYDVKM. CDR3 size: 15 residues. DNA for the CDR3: TGTGCCAGCAGTTTAGGGTATTACGGCCAAGAGACCCAGTACTTC. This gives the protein CASSLGYYGQETQYF.

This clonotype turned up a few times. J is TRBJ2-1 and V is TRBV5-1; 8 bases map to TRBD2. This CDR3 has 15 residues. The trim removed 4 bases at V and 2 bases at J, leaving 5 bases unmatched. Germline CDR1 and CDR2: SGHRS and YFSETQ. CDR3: CASSPEREPYNEQFF. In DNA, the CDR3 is TGCGCCAGCAGCCCGGAGCGGGAGCCCTACAATGAGCAGTTCTTC.

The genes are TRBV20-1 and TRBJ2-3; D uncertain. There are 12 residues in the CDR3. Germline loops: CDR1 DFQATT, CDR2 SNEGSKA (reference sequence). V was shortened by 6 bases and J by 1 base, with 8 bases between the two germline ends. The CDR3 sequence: CSATTGTDTQYF. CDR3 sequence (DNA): TGCAGTGCCACGACTGGCACAGATACGCAGTATTTT.

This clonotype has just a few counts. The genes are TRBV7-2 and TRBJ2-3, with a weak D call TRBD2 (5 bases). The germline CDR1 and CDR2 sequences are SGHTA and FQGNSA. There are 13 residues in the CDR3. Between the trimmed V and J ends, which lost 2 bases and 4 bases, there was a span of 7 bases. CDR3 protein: CASSLLAADTQYF. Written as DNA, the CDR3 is TGTGCCAGCAGCTTACTAGCAGCAGATACGCAGTATTTT.

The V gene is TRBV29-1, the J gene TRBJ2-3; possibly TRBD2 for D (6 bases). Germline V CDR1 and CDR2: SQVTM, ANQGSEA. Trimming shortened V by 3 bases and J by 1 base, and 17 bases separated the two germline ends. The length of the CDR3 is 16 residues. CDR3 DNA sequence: TGCAGCGTTGATCCCTTTAGCGGATACGGCACAGATACGCAGTATTTT. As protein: CSVDPFSGYGTDTQYF.

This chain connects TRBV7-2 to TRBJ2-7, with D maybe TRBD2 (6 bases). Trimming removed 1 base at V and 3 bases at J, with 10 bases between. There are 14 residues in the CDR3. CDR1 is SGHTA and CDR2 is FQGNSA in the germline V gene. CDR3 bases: TGTGCCAGCAGCTTAGAACAGCGGGTCTACGAGCAGTACTTC. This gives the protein CASSLEQRVYEQYF.

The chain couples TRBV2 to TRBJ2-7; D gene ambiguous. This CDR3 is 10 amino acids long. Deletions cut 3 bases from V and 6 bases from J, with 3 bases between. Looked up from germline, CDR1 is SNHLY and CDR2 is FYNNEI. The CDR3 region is CASSEGEQYF. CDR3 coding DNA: TGTGCCAGCAGTGAGGGCGAGCAGTACTTC.

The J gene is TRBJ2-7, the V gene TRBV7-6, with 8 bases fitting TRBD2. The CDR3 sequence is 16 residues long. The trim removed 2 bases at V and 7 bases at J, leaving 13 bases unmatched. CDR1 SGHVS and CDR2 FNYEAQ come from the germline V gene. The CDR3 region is CASSLRSSGSRGEQYF. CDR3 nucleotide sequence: TGTGCCAGCAGCTTAAGGTCTAGCGGGTCCCGGGGGGAGCAGTACTTC.

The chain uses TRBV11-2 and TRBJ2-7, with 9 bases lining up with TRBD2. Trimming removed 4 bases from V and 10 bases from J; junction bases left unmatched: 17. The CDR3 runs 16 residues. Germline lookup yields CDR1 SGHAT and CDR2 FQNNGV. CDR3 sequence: CASSSSPTSGQVAQYF. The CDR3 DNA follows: TGTGCCAGCAGCTCTTCCCCGACTAGCGGCCAAGTGGCCCAGTACTTC.